The entry that follows covers one T cell receptor beta chain sequence. As yet, its antigen is unknown. The data derive from a study of OX40 agonist ivuxolimab in advanced cancers. Study as a whole: In this cohort, patients received ivuxolimab, an agonistic anti-OX40 (CD134) antibody. Intravenous ivuxolimab was administered to patients every 2 weeks at 0.01 to 10 mg/kg.

V lost 1 base and J lost 0, with 12 bases in between. The CDR3 consists of 16 residues. Germline lookup yields CDR1 SEHNR and CDR2 FQNEAQ (reference sequence). General study findings and limits: Relative to CD4+ cells, CD8+ T cells on average had more expanded clones. Specificity for antigen went undetermined in the expanded peripheral T cells.

Generated by immunoSEQ multiplex PCR, the TCRdb table keeps only in-frame clones and is missing some. The repertoire includes tens of thousands of clones, 85% to 90% of them detected once, and 2% to 3% sits in the top ten. Material: CD4+ or CD8+ T cells sorted from blood, obtained in a trial of the OX40 agonist ivuxolimab. The rearrangement uses TRBV7-9 and TRBJ1-1; the D is unclear. The sequence derives from an adult with an advanced solid tumor such as melanoma, head and neck, liver or kidney cancer. CDR3 in amino acids: CASSLDLTGVNTEAFF. As DNA, the CDR3 is TGTGCCAGCAGCTTAGATTTGACTGGGGTGAACACTGAAGCTTTCTTT. Together with reference TRBV7-9 and TRBJ1-1, the CDR3 gives the full variable domain: DTGVSQNPRHKITKRGQNVTFRCDPISEHNRLYWYRQTLGQGPEFLTYFQNEAQLEKSRLLSDRFSAERPKGSFSTLEIQRTEQGDSAMYLCASSLDLTGVNTEAFFGQGTRLTVV.